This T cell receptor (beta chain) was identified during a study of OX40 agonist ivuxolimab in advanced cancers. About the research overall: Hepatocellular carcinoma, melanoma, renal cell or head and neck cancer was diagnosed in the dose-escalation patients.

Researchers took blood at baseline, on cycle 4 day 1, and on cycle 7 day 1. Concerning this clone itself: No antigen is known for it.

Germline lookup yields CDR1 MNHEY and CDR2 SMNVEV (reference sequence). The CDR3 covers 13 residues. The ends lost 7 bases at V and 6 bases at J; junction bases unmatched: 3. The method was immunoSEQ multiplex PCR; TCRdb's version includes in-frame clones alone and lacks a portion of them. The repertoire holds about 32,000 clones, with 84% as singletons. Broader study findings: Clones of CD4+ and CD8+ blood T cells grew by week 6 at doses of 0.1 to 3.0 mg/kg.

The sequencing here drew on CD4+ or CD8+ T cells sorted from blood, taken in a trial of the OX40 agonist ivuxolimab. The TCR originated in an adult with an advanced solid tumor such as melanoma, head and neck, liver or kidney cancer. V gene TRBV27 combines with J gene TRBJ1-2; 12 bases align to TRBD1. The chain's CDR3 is CASTGTGGDGYTF. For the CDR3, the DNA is TGTGCCAGCACCGGGACAGGGGGCGATGGCTACACCTTC.